This T cell receptor (beta chain) was captured by sequencing in a study of breast tumors, draining lymph nodes, adjacent tissues. Whole-study results and caveats: Findings are consistent with lymph node origin and intratumoral expansion of most tumor T cells. Compared with basal-like, luminal-like tumors shared significantly more repertoire with nontumor tissue. That most tumor T cells come from lymph nodes remained unproven.

As regards this clonotype: Its cognate antigen is unknown. Relative to the germline gene, one junction end is altered; a read error may explain this.

TCRdb ran MiXCR on the multiplex PCR reads and lists one entry per CDR3 protein. The sample holds 60,000 to 70,000 distinct CDR3 sequences, approximately 54% seen once. Germline assignment: CDR1 MGHDK and CDR2 SYGVNS. This CDR3 contains 14 residues. The source material was breast tumor tissue. The sequence was collected from a female donor with breast cancer. Some clones in this sample may be carry-over from other donors' samples. The genes are TRBV25-1 and TRBJ2-5; maybe TRBD1 (7 bases). Here the CDR3 reads CASSLGGQPETQYF. In DNA, the CDR3 is TGCGCCAGCAGCTTGGGGGGACAGCCGGAGACCCAGTACTTC.